This passage covers 22 T cell receptor beta chains from one sample sequenced in a study of blood T cell repertoires in COVID-19. Produced via immunoSEQ multiplex PCR; TCRdb's table is partial and in-frame only. Counted here are approximately 75,000 clones, around 90% occurring once; the ten biggest clones make up approximately 31%. The sequenced material came from peripheral blood. These receptors originate from a middle-aged man with acute or convalescent COVID-19.

This chain connects TRBV11-3 to TRBJ1-1; D is possibly TRBD1 (6 bases). Germline-derived CDR1 and CDR2 are SGHNT and YENEEA. The CDR3 length is 14 residues. Deletions cut 0 bases from V and 5 bases from J, with 10 bases between. The CDR3 here is CASSLDGGRTEAFF. The CDR3 coding sequence is TGTGCCAGCAGCTTAGATGGGGGCCGGACTGAAGCTTTCTTT.

The DNA for the CDR3 is TGTGCCAGCAGCAACTCCCACAAGAGGACAGGGACTAACTATGGCTACACCTTC. Amino acids: CASSNSHKRTGTNYGYTF. This chain connects TRBV21-1 to TRBJ1-2; the listed D gene, TRBD1, was not tested against the DNA. TRBV21-1 is deemed a pseudogene. The CDR3 spans 18 residues.

The chain couples TRBV7-2 to TRBJ2-3, with TRBD1 matching over 9 bases. The V gene's germline CDR1 is SGHTA and CDR2 FQGNSA. This CDR3 is 14 amino acids long. The ends lost 6 bases at V and 4 bases at J; junction bases unmatched: 5. CDR3 amino acids: CASSSTGGPDTQYF. In nucleotides, the CDR3 is TGTGCCAGCAGTTCAACAGGGGGCCCAGATACGCAGTATTTT.

CDR3 loop: CAIRQGAEYEQYF. For the CDR3, the DNA is TGTGCCATCAGACAGGGGGCGGAGTACGAGCAGTACTTC. V gene TRBV10-3 combines with J gene TRBJ2-7; TRBD1 matches at 9 bases. Unmatched junction bases numbered 4, after V lost 6 bases and J lost 4 bases. This CDR3 has 13 residues. CDR1 ENHRY and CDR2 SYGVKD come from the germline V gene.

J is TRBJ2-2 and V is TRBV5-4; TRBD2 might be the D (5 bases). V shed 0 bases and J shed 1 base, with 10 bases lying between them. The CDR3 has 16 residues. Looked up from germline, CDR1 is SGHNT and CDR2 is YYREEE (reference sequence). This chain's CDR3 is CASSLVSGLNTGELFF. For the CDR3, the DNA is TGTGCCAGCAGCTTGGTCTCGGGGTTGAACACCGGGGAGCTGTTTTTT.

This sequence joins TRBV19 and TRBJ1-5, with D unclear. The CDR3 is 15 amino acids. V lost 3 bases to trimming and J lost 0 bases, with 9 bases between them. Per the germline V gene, CDR1 is LNHDA and CDR2 is SQIVND (reference sequence). CDR3 DNA: TGTGCCAGTAGTATCAGGCATTATAGCAATCAGCCCCAGCATTTT. Its translation is CASSIRHYSNQPQHF.

The chain carries TRBV6-6 and TRBJ2-3, with TRBD2 identical over 10 bases. The V segment lost 6 bases and the J segment 2 bases; nucleotides outside the gene matches: 2. CDR1 and CDR2 (germline): MNHNY, SVGAGI (reference sequence). This CDR3 is built from 14 residues. CDR3 in DNA: TGTGCCAGCAGACTAGCGGGGCTCACAGATACGCAGTATTTT. Translating gives CASRLAGLTDTQYF.

The rearrangement joins TRBV6-2 or TRBV6-3 to TRBJ2-7; TRBD2 matches 7 bases. The CDR3 loop spans 16 amino acids. The junction had 5 bases not matched to a gene; V was cut back by 0 bases and J by 0 bases. Germline CDR1 MNHEY, CDR2 SVGEGT. The CDR3 nucleotides are TGTGCCAGCAGTTACTCCGGCGGGGGTCCCTCCTACGAGCAGTACTTC. It is translated as CASSYSGGGPSYEQYF.

The sample holds a few counts of this clone. This sequence joins TRBV28 and TRBJ1-5; D not certain. The CDR3 runs 16 residues. The germline CDR1 and CDR2 sequences are MDHEN and SYDVKM. Trimming stripped 7 bases from V and 0 bases from J, with 16 bases between. The CDR3 is CASTLSLGFSNQPQHF. The CDR3 nucleotides are TGTGCCAGCACCCTGAGTTTGGGCTTTAGCAATCAGCCCCAGCATTTT.

V and J are TRBV6-5 and TRBJ2-1; D remains unclear. In germline, CDR1 is MNHEY, CDR2 SVGAGI. Between the trimmed V and J ends, which lost 5 bases and 6 bases, there was a span of 5 bases. There are 11 residues in the CDR3. The CDR3 bases are TGTGCCAGCAGTACGCGCAATGAGCAGTTCTTC. It codes for CASSTRNEQFF.

The rearrangement uses TRBV21-1 and TRBJ1-2; the D call of TRBD1 is as the table states it, not checked on the DNA. TRBV21-1 counts as a pseudogene. This CDR3 region has 12 residues. The CDR3 protein is CASSRQVYGYTF. In DNA form, the CDR3 reads TGTGCCAGCAGCAGACAGGTTTATGGCTACACCTTC.

The chain has TRBV11-3 and TRBJ2-1, with D tentatively TRBD1 (6 bases). V was cut by 5 bases and J by 0 bases, with 8 bases left in between. The length of the CDR3 is 14 residues. Germline-derived CDR1 and CDR2 are SGHNT and YENEEA. CDR3 in amino acids: CASSQTGSYNEQFF. DNA of the CDR3: TGTGCCAGCAGCCAGACAGGCTCCTACAATGAGCAGTTCTTC.

The CDR3 here is CSARSGFEQYF. The DNA of the CDR3 is TGCAGTGCTAGATCAGGGTTCGAGCAGTACTTC. V gene TRBV20-1 combines with J gene TRBJ2-7, with D tentatively TRBD1 (5 bases). This CDR3 is built from 11 residues. Trimming stripped 2 bases from V and 6 bases from J, with 8 bases between. CDR1 and CDR2 from the germline V gene are DFQATT and SNEGSKA (reference sequence).

The rearrangement links TRBV6-4 to TRBJ1-2, with D maybe TRBD1 (6 bases). The length of the CDR3 is 14 residues. CDR1 is MRHNA, CDR2 SNTAGT, per germline. The V end was cut by 6 bases, the J end by 8 bases, with 19 bases between. In DNA form, the CDR3 reads TGTGCCAGCAGATCTACAGGGAACCCTTCGGGCTACACCTTC. Encoded protein: CASRSTGNPSGYTF.

The gene calls are TRBV6-5 and TRBJ2-5; 8 bases are a match to TRBD2. CDR3 size: 14 residues. The J segment lost 1 base and the V segment lost 7 bases, leaving 5 bases of the junction unmatched. Germline-derived CDR1 and CDR2 are MNHEY and SVGAGI. The DNA for the CDR3 is TGTGCCAGCACCGAACGGGGGGGCCAAGAGACCCAGTACTTC. Encoded protein: CASTERGGQETQYF.

The chain links TRBV5-1 to TRBJ1-2, with D tentatively TRBD1 (5 bases). The V gene's germline CDR1 is SGHRS and CDR2 YFSETQ. The CDR3 runs 14 residues. Trimming shortened V by 4 bases and J by 8 bases, and 18 bases separated the two germline ends. CDR3 nucleotides: TGCGCCAGCAGCCCGGACACCGGCATGGTCGGCTACACCTTC. Its protein is CASSPDTGMVGYTF.

This chain's CDR3 is CASSQGGLAVNLSYEQYF. The CDR3, as DNA: TGTGCCAGCAGCCAAGGCGGTCTAGCGGTTAACCTTTCCTACGAGCAGTACTTC. The chain uses TRBV2 and TRBJ2-7; 7 bases align to TRBD2. Germline values: CDR1 SNHLY, CDR2 FYNNEI. J lost 1 base, V lost 6 bases, and 18 bases had no gene match. The CDR3 consists of 18 residues.

This clone was observed a few times. The chain links TRBV6-5 to TRBJ1-3; D remains ambiguous. Deletions cut 0 bases from V and 0 bases from J, with 9 bases between. Germline lookup yields CDR1 MNHEY and CDR2 SVGAGI. The length of the CDR3 is 16 residues. The CDR3 reads CASSYSHRTSGNTIYF. In nucleotides, the CDR3 is TGTGCCAGCAGTTACTCACACCGAACCTCTGGAAACACCATATATTTT.

The chain links TRBV3-1 (or the pseudogene TRBV3-2) to TRBJ2-4; D may be TRBD1 (5 bases). The CDR3 has 18 amino acids. V lost 1 base and J lost 0, with 16 bases in between. Germline CDR1 reads LGHDT; CDR2 reads YNNKEL (reference sequence). The CDR3 protein is CASSQVLDSNLAKNIQYF. DNA of the CDR3: TGTGCCAGCAGCCAAGTCCTTGACAGTAATCTAGCCAAAAACATTCAGTACTTC.

Notes on this clone: Other DNA sequences of this sample code for an identical CDR3. The V call is TRBV24-1, the J call TRBJ1-4; 8 bases match TRBD1. The CDR3 extends over 15 amino acids. V lost 4 bases, J lost 3 bases, and 3 bases stayed unmatched. CDR1 and CDR2 (germline): KGHDR, SFDVKD. The CDR3 DNA is TGTGCCACCAGTGACGACAGGGGAGCTAATGAAAAACTGTTTTTT. Its translation is CATSDDRGANEKLFF.

CDR3: CASSPQGHEQYF. The DNA for the CDR3 is TGTGCCAGCAGCCCACAGGGACATGAGCAGTACTTC. The V call is TRBV2, the J call TRBJ2-7; D perhaps matches TRBD1 (6 bases). V gave up 6 bases and J gave up 7 bases, with 13 bases separating them. CDR1 and CDR2 (germline): SNHLY, FYNNEI. The CDR3 runs to 12 residues.

This sequence joins TRBV12-5 and TRBJ2-2; a possible D gene is TRBD2 (5 bases). Between the trimmed V and J ends, which lost 2 bases and 7 bases, there was a span of 11 bases. Germline CDR1 LGHNT, CDR2 FRNRAP. The CDR3 has 14 amino acids. DNA of the CDR3: TGTGCTAGTGGTTTGATGCGGGTGAGCGGGGAGCTGTTTTTT. Protein: CASGLMRVSGELFF.